The 2 T cell receptor beta chains below were found in one sample sequenced in a study of blood T cells in healthy people across ages. The second PCR ran roughly 7 to 12 cycles with a sample-barcoded 5' primer and J-beta primers. TCRdb ran MiXCR on the 5' RACE reads and lists one entry per CDR3 protein. Among approximately 810,000 distinct CDR3 sequences, under 40% were seen once, and the ten largest hold under 15%. The sample consisted of blood. Receptor source: a man younger than 30 in good health.

Only one count was recorded for this clonotype. The rearrangement uses TRBV29-1 and TRBJ2-4, with a weak D call TRBD2 (6 bases). The better agreement between TRBJ2-5 and the DNA end casts doubt on the J call. Germline V gene sequence: CDR1 SQVTM, CDR2 ANQGSEA. This CDR3 comprises 15 residues. DNA of the CDR3: TGCAGCGTTGTTCGGGACTCTATACAGGTCGAGACCCAGTACTTC. This codes for CSVVRDSIQVETQYF.

This clonotype has a count of ten or more. V is TRBV20-1 and J is TRBJ2-7; D not certain. Germline V CDR1 and CDR2: DFQATT, SNEGSKA (reference sequence). The CDR3 is made up of 13 amino acids. V was clipped by 5 bases and J by 5 bases, with 16 bases between them. In DNA, the CDR3 is TGCAGTGCTCCTAGGAACTTGGGCCACGAGCAGTACTTC. This gives the protein CSAPRNLGHEQYF.